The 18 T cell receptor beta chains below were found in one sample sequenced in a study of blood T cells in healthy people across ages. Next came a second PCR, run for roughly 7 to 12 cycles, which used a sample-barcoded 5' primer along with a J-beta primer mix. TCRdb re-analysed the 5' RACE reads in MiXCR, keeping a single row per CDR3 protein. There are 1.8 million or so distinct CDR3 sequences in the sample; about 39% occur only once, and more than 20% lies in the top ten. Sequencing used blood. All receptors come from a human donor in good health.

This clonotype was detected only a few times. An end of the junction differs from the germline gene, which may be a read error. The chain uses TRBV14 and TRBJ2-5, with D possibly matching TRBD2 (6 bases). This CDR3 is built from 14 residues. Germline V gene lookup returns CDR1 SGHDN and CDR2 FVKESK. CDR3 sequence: CASSPGVYEETRYF. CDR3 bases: TGTGCCAGCAGCCCGGGGGTTTACGAGGAGACCCGGTACTTC.

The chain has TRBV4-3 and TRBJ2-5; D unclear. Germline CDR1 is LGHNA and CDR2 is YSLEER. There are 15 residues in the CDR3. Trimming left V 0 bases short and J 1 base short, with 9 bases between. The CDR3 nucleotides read TGCGCCAGCAGCCAAGAATCTCACAGCCAAGAGACCCAGTACTTC. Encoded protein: CASSQESHSQETQYF.

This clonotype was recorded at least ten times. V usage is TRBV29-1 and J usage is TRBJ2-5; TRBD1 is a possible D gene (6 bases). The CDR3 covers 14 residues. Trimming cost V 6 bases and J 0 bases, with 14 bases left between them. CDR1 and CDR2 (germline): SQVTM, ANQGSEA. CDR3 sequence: CSVLDRSDQETQYF. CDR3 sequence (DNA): TGCAGCGTCTTAGACAGGTCCGACCAAGAGACCCAGTACTTC.

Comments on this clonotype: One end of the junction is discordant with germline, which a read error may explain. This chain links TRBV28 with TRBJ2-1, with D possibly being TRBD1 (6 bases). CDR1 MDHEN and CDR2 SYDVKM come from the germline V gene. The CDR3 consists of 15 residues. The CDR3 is CAGSFLRGPYNEQFF. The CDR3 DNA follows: TGTGCCGGCAGTTTTCTCAGGGGTCCCTACAATGAGCAGTTCTTC.

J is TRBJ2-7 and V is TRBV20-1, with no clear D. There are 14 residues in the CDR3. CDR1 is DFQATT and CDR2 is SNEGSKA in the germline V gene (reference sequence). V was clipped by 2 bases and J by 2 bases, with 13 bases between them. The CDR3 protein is CSARSRGGPYEQYF. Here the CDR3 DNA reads TGCAGTGCTAGATCCCGTGGTGGGCCCTACGAGCAGTACTTC.

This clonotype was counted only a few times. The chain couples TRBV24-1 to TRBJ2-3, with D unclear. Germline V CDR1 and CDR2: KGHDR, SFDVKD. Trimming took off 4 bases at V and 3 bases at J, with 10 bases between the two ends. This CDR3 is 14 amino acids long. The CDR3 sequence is CATSDSPTTDTQYF. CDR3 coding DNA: TGTGCCACCAGTGACTCCCCGACAACAGATACGCAGTATTTT.

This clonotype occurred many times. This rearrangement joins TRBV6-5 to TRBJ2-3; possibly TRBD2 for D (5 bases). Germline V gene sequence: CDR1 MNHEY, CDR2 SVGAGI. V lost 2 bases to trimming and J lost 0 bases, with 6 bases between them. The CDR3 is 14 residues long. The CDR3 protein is CASSYSGSTDTQYF. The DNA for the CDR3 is TGTGCCAGCAGTTACAGCGGTAGCACAGATACGCAGTATTTT.

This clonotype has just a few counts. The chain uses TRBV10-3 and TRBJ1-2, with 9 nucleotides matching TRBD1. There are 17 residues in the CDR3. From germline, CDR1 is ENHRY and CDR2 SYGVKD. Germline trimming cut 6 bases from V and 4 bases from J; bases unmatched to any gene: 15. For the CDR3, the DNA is TGTGCCATCAGCGGATTTCGGGACAGGGCTTCTTCCTATGGCTACACCTTC. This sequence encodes CAISGFRDRASSYGYTF.

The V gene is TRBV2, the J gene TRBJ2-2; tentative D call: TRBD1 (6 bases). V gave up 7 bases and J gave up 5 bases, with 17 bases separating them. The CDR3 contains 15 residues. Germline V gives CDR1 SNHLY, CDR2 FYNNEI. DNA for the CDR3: TGTGCCAGCAATTTTGAGGGCCAGGGGACCGGGGAGCTGTTTTTT. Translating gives CASNFEGQGTGELFF. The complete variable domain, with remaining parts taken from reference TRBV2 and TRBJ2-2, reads EPEVTQTPSHQVTQMGQEVILRCVPISNHLYFYWYRQILGQKVEFLVSFYNNEISEKSEIFDDQFSVERPDGSNFTLKIRSTKLEDSAMYFCASNFEGQGTGELFFGEGSRLTVL.

The DNA for the CDR3 is TGTGCCAGCAGTTTGGCAGGGCCAATGAACACTGAAGCTTTCTTT. Encoded protein: CASSLAGPMNTEAFF. The chain links TRBV12-3 or TRBV12-4 to TRBJ1-1; a possible D gene is TRBD1 (5 bases). Trimming shortened V by 3 bases and J by 0 bases, and 11 bases separated the two germline ends. The CDR3 covers 15 residues.

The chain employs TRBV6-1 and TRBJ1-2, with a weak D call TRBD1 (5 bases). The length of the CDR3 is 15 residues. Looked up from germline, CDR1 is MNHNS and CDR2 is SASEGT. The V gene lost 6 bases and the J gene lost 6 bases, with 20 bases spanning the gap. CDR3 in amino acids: CASRRPGRLRDGYTF. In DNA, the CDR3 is TGTGCCAGCAGACGACCGGGACGCTTACGGGATGGCTACACCTTC.

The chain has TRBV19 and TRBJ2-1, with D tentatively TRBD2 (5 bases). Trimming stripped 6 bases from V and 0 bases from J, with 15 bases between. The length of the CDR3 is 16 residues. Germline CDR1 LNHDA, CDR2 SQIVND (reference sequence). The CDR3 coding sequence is TGTGCCAGTAGGCCTCGACTACCCAGCTCCTACAATGAGCAGTTCTTC. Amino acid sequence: CASRPRLPSSYNEQFF.

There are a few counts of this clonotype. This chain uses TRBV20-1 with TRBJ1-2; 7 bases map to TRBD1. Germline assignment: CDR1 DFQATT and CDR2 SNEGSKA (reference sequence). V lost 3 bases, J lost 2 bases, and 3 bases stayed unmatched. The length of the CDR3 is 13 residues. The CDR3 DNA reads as TGCAGTGCTAGGACAGGGTCAAACTATGGCTACACCTTC. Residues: CSARTGSNYGYTF.

CDR3 DNA sequence: TGTGCCAGCCAGGCATCCTCCACAGATACGCAGTATTTT. Translation: CASQASSTDTQYF. V usage is TRBV2 and J usage is TRBJ2-3, with unresolved D. CDR3 length equals 13 residues. CDR1 is SNHLY, CDR2 FYNNEI, per germline. Trimming shortened V by 8 bases and J by 2 bases, and 11 bases separated the two germline ends.

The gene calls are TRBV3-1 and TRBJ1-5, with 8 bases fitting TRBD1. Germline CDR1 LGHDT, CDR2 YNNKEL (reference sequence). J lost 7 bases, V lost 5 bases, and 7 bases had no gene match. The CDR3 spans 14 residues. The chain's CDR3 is CASSKTGGEQPQHF. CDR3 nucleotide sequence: TGTGCCAGCAGCAAAACAGGGGGAGAGCAGCCCCAGCATTTT.

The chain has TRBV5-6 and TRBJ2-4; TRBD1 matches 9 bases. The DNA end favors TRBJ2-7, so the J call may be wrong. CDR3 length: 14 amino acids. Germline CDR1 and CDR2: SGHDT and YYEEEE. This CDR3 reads CASSWWDRVYEQYF. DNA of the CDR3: TGTGCCAGCAGCTGGTGGGACAGGGTGTACGAGCAGTACTTC.

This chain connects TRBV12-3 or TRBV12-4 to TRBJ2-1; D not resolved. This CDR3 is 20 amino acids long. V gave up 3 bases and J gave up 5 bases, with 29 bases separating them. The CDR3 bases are TGTGCCAGCAGTTTCGTAAAGGCAGCTAAATATTTAGACCGGGACAATGAGCAGTTCTTC. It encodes CASSFVKAAKYLDRDNEQFF.

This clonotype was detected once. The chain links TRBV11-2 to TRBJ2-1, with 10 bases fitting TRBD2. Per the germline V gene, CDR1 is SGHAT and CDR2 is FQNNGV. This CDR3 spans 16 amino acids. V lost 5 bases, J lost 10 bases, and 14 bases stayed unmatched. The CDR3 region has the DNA TGTGCCAGCAGCCCAAGAGGGGTTAGCGGGGGGAGGGAGCAGTTCTTC. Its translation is CASSPRGVSGGREQFF.